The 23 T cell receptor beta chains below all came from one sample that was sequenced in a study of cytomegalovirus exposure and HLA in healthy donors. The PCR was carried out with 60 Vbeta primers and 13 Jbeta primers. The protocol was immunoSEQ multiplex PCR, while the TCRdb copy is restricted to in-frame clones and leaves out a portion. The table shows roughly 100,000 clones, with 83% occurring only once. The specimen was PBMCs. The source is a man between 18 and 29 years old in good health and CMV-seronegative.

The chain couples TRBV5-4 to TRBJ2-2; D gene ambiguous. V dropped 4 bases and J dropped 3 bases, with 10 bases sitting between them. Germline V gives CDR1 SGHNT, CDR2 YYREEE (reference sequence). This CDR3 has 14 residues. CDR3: CASSRWSDTGELFF. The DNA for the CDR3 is TGTGCCAGCAGCCGATGGAGCGACACCGGGGAGCTGTTTTTT. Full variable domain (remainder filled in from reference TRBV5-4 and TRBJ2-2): ETGVTQSPTHLIKTRGQQVTLRCSSQSGHNTVSWYQQALGQGPQFIFQYYREEENGRGNFPPRFSGLQFPNYSSELNVNALELDDSALYLCASSRWSDTGELFFGEGSRLTVL.

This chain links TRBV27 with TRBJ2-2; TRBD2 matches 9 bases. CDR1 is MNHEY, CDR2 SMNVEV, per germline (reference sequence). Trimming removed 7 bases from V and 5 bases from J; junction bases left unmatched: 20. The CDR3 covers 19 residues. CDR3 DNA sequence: TGTGCCAGCACCCTTTGGGGCCAGGGTGGCACTAGCGGGACCGGGGAGCTGTTTTTT. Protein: CASTLWGQGGTSGTGELFF.

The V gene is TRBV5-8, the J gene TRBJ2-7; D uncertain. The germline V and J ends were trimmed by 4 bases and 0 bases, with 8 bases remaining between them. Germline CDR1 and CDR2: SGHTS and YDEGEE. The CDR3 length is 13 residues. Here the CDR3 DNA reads TGTGCCAGCAGCAAATACAGCTCCTACGAGCAGTACTTC. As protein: CASSKYSSYEQYF.

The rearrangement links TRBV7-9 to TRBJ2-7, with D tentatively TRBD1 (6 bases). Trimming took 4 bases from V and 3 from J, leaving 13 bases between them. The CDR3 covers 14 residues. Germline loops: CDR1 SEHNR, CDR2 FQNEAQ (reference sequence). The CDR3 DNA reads TGTGCCAGCAGCTCCTTCCCACAGGGCTACGAGCAGTACTTC. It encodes CASSSFPQGYEQYF. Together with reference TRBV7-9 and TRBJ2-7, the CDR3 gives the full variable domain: DTGVSQNPRHKITKRGQNVTFRCDPISEHNRLYWYRQTLGQGPEFLTYFQNEAQLEKSRLLSDRFSAERPKGSFSTLEIQRTEQGDSAMYLCASSSFPQGYEQYFGPGTRLTVT.

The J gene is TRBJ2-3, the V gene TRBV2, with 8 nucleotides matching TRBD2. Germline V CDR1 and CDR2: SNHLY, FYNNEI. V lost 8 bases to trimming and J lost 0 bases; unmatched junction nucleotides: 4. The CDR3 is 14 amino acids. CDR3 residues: CASRLAPSTDTQYF. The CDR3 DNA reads TGTGCCAGCCGACTAGCGCCTAGCACAGATACGCAGTATTTT.

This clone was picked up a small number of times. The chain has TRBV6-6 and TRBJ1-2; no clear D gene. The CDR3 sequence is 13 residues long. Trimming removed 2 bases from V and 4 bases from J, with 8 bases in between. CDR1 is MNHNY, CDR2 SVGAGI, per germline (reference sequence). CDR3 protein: CASSYPSSYGYTF. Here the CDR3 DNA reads TGTGCCAGCAGTTACCCCTCTTCCTATGGCTACACCTTC.

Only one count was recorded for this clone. Here the CDR3 reads CASSLIRTRSTDTQYF. CDR3 bases: TGTGCCAGCAGCTTAATCCGGACTAGGAGCACAGATACGCAGTATTTT. The chain combines TRBV7-3 with TRBJ2-3, with TRBD2 matching 7 bases. Trimming took 1 base from V and 0 from J; bases not matched to a gene: 4. The V gene's germline CDR1 is SGHTA and CDR2 FQGTGA. The length of the CDR3 is 16 residues.

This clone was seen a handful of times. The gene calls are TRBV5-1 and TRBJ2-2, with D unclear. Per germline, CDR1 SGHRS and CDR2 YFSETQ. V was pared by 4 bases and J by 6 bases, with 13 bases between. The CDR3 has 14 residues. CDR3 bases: TGCGCCAGCAGCGTGGATCTGGGCCCCGGGGAGCTGTTTTTT. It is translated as CASSVDLGPGELFF.

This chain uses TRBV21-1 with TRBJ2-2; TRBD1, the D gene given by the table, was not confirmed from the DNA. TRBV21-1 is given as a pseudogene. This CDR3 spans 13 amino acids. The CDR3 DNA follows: TGTGCCAGCCAACAGTCGAAAACCGGGGAGCTGTTTTTT. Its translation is CASQQSKTGELFF.

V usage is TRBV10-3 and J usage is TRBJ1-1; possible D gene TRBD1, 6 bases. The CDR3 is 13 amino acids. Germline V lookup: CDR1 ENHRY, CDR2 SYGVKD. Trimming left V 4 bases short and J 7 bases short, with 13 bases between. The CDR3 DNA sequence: TGTGCCATCAGTGGGGCAGGGGTGAGTGAAGCTTTCTTT. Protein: CAISGAGVSEAFF.

CDR3 DNA: TGTGCCAGCAGCGTTTCGGGGGGCGGGAACTACGAGCAGTACTTC. It is translated as CASSVSGGGNYEQYF. The chain has TRBV9 and TRBJ2-7, with D possibly TRBD2 on 7 matching bases. This CDR3 comprises 15 residues. CDR1 and CDR2 (germline): SGDLS, YYNGEE. V was cut by 2 bases and J by 3 bases, with 15 bases left in between.

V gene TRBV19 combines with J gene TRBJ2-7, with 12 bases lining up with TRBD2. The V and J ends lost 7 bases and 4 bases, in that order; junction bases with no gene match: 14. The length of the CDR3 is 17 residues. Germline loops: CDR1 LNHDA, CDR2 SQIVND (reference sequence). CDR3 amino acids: CASKRTSGTPTSYEQYF. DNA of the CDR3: TGTGCCAGTAAACGGACTAGCGGGACCCCTACCTCATACGAGCAGTACTTC.

The CDR3 DNA is TGTGCCAGCAGCTTAGGGCAGGGTAATGCCAAAAACATTCAGTACTTC. Its protein is CASSLGQGNAKNIQYF. This chain joins TRBV7-9 and TRBJ2-4, with D tentatively TRBD1 (5 bases). The germline V gene encodes CDR1 SEHNR and CDR2 FQNEAQ (reference sequence). This CDR3 has 16 amino acids. V lost 1 base to trimming and J lost 1 base, with 11 bases between them.

CDR3 protein: CATKGLAGYEQYF. As DNA, the CDR3 is TGTGCCACCAAGGGACTAGCGGGCTACGAGCAGTACTTC. V usage is TRBV6-6 and J usage is TRBJ2-7, with TRBD2 matching 12 bases. CDR3 size: 13 residues. Looked up from germline, CDR1 is MNHNY and CDR2 is SVGAGI (reference sequence). V shed 10 bases, J shed 3 bases, and the junction held 4 bases outside the gene matches.

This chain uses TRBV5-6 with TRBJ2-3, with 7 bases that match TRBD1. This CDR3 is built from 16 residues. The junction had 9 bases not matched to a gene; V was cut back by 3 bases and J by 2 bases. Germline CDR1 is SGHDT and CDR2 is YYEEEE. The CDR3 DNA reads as TGTGCCAGCAGCTCGACCCTCACAGGGGACACAGATACGCAGTATTTT. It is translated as CASSSTLTGDTDTQYF.

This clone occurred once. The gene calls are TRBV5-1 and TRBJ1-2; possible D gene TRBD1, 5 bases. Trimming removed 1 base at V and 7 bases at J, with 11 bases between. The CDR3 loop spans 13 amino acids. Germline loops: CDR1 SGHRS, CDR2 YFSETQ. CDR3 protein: CASSLRQGGGYTF. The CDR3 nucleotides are TGCGCCAGCAGCTTGCGGCAGGGTGGTGGCTACACCTTC. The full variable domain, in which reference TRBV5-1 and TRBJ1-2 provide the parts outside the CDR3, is KAGVTQTPRYLIKTRGQQVTLSCSPISGHRSVSWYQQTPGQGLQFLFEYFSETQRNKGNFPGRFSGRQFSNSRSEMNVSTLELGDSALYLCASSLRQGGGYTFGSGTRLTVV.

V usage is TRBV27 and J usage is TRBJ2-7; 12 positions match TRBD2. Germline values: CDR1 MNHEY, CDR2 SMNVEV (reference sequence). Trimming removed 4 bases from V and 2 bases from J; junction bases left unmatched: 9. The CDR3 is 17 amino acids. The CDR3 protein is CASSSGLAGFGAYEQYF. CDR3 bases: TGTGCCAGCAGTTCGGGACTAGCGGGCTTCGGGGCCTACGAGCAGTACTTC.

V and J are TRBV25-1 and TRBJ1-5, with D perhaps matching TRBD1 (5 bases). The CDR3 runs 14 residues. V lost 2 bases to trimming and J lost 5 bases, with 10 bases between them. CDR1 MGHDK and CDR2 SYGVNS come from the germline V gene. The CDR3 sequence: CASSEGQGDQPQHF. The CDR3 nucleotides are TGTGCCAGCAGTGAAGGGCAGGGTGATCAGCCCCAGCATTTT.

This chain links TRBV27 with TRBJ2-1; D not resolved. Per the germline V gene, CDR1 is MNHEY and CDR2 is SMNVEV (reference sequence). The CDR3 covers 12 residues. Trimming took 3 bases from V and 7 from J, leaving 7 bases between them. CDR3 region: CASSFLRNEQFF. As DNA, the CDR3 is TGTGCCAGCAGTTTTCTACGGAATGAGCAGTTCTTC.

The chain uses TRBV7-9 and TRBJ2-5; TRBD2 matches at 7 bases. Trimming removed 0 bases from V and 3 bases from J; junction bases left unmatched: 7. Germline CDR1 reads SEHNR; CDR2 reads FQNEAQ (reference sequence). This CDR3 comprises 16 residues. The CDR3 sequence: CASSLAPGLTKETQYF. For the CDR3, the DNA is TGTGCCAGCAGCTTAGCCCCGGGACTAACAAAAGAGACCCAGTACTTC.

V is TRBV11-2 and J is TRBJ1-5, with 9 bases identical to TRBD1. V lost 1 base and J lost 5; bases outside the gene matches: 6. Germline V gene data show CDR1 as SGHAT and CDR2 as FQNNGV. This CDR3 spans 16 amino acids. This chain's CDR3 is CASSLGRHRGHQPQHF. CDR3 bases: TGTGCCAGCAGCTTAGGCCGACACAGGGGGCATCAGCCCCAGCATTTT.

In DNA form, the CDR3 reads TGTGCCAGCAGTTATTCGACAGGGGGGAGTATTAATACGCAGTATTTT. Residues: CASSYSTGGSINTQYF. The J gene is TRBJ2-3, the V gene TRBV6-6, with TRBD1 matching 9 bases. The germline V gene has CDR1 MNHNY and CDR2 SVGAGI (reference sequence). Trimming removed 3 bases from V and 7 bases from J; junction bases left unmatched: 11. This CDR3 has 16 amino acids.

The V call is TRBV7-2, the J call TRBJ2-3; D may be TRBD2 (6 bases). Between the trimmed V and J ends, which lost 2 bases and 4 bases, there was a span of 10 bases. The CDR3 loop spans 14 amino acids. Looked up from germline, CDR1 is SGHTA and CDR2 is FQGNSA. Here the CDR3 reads CASSLNSGADTQYF. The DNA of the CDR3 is TGTGCCAGCAGCTTAAACTCGGGGGCAGATACGCAGTATTTT.